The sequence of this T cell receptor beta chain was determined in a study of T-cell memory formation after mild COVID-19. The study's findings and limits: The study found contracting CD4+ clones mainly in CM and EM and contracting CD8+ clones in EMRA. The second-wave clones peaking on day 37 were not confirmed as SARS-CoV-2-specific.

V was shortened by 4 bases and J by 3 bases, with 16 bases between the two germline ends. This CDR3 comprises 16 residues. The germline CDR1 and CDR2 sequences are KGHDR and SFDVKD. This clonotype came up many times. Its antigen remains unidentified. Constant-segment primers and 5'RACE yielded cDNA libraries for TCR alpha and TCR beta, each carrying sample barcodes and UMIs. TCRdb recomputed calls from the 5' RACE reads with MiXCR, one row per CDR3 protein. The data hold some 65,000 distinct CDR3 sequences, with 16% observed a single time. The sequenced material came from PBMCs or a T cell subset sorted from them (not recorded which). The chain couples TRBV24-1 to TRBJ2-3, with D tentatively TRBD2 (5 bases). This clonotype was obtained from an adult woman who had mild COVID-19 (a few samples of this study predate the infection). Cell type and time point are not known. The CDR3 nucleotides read TGTGCCACCAGTGACCTTCCCTTCGGGGTGACAGATACGCAGTATTTT. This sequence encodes CATSDLPFGVTDTQYF.